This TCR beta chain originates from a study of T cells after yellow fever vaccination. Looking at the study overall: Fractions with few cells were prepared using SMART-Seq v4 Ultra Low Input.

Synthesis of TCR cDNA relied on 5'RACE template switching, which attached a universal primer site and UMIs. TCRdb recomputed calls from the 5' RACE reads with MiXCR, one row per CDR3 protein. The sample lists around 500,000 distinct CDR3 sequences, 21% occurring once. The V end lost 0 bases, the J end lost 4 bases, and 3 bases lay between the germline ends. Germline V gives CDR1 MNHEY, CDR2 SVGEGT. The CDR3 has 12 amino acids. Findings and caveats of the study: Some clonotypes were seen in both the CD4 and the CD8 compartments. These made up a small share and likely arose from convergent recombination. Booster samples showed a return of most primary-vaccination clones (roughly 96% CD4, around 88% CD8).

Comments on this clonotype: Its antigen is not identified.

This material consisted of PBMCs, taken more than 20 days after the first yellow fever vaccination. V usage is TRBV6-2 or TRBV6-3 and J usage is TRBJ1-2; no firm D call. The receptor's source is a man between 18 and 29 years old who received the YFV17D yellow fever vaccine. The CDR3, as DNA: TGTGCCAGCAGTTACTCGGCCTATGGCTACACCTTC. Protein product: CASSYSAYGYTF.